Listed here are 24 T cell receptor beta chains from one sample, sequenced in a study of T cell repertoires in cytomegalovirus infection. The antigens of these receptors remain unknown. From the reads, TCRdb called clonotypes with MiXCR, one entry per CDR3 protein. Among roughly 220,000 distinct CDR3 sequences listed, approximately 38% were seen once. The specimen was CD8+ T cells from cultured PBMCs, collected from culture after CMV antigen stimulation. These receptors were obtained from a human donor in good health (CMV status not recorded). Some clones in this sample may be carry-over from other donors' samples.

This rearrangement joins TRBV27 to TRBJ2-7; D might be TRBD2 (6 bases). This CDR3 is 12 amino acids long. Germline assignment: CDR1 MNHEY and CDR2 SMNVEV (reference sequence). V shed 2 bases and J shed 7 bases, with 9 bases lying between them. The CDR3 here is CASSLRGREQYF. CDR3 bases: TGTGCCAGCAGTTTAAGAGGGAGGGAGCAGTACTTC.

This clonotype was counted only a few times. DNA of the CDR3: TGTGCCACCGCGACTAGCGGGTCTTCCTACGAGCAGTACTTC. Translation gives CATATSGSSYEQYF. The V call is TRBV19, the J call TRBJ2-7, with 10 bases matching TRBD2. This CDR3 spans 14 amino acids. V shed 10 bases and J 1 base; nucleotides not matched to a gene: 7. Germline values: CDR1 LNHDA, CDR2 SQIVND (reference sequence).

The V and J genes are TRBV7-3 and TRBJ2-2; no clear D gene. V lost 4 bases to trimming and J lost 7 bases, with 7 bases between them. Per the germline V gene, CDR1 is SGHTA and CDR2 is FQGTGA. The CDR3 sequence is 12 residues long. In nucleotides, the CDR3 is TGTGCCAGCAGCTCCTCCGGCGGGGAGCTGTTTTTT. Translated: CASSSSGGELFF.

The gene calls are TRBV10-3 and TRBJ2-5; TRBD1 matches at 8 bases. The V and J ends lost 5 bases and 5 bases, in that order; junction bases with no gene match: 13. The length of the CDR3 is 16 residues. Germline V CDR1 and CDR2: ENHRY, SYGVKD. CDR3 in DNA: TGTGCCATCAGTACGACGGACAGGGAGACTGGTGAGACCCAGTACTTC. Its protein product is CAISTTDRETGETQYF.

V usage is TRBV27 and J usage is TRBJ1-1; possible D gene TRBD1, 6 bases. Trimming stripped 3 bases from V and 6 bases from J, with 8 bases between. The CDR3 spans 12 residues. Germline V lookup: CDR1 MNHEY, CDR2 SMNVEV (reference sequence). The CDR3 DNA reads TGTGCCAGCAGTTTCCCAGGGGCTGAAGCTTTCTTT. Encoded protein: CASSFPGAEAFF.

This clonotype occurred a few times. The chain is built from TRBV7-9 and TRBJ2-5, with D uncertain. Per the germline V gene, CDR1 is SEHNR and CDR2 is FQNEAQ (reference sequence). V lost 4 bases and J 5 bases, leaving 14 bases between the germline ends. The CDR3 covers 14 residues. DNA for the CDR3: TGTGCCAGCAGCTATTCCGGAGCCCGCGAGACCCAGTACTTC. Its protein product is CASSYSGARETQYF.

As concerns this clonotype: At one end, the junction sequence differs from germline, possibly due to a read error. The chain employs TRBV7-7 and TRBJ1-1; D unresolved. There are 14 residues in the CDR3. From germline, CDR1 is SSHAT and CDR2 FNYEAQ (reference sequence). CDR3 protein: CASSLLTANTEAFF. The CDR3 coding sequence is TGTGCTAGCAGCCTTCTGACGGCAAACACTGAAGCTTTCTTT.

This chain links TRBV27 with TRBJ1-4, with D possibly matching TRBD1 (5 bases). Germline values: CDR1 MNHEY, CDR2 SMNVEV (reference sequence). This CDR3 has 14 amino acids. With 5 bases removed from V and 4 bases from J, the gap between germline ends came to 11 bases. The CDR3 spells CASSPRQINEKLFF. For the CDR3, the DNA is TGTGCCAGCAGTCCCCGACAGATTAATGAAAAACTGTTTTTT.

CDR3 in DNA: TGTGCCAGCAGCTTAGGCACCCCAAATCAGCCCCAGCATTTT. Its translation: CASSLGTPNQPQHF. V is TRBV7-9 and J is TRBJ1-5; no firm D call. This CDR3 is built from 14 residues. The germline gives CDR1 SEHNR, CDR2 FQNEAQ (reference sequence). V lost 1 base, J lost 4 bases, and 8 bases lay in between.

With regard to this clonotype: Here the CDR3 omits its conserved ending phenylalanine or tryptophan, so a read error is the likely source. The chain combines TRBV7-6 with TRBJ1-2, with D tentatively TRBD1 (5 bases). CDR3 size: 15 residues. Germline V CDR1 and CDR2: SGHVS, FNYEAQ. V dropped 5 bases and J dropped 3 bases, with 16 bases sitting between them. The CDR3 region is CASSESLGLDYGYTS. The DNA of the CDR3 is TGTGCCAGCAGCGAGTCTTTGGGGCTAGACTATGGCTACACCTCC.

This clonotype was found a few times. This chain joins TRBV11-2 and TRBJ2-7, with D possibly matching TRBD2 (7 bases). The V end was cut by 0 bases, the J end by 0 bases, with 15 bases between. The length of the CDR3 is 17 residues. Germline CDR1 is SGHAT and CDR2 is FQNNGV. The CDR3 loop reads CASSLERGQGSSYEQYF. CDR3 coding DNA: TGTGCCAGCAGCTTAGAGCGGGGGCAGGGCAGCTCCTACGAGCAGTACTTC.

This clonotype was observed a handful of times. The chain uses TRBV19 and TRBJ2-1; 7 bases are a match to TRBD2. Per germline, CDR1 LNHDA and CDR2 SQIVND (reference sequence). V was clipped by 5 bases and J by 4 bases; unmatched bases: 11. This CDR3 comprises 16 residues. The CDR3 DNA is TGTGCCAGTAGTCCCCTTTCCCAGCGGGGTTACAATGAGCAGTTCTTC. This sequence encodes CASSPLSQRGYNEQFF.

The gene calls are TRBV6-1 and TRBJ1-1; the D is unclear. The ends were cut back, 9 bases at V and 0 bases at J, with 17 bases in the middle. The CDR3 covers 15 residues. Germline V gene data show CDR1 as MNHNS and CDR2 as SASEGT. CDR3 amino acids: CASLKEGQMNTEAFF. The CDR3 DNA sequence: TGTGCCAGTTTAAAAGAGGGTCAGATGAACACTGAAGCTTTCTTT.

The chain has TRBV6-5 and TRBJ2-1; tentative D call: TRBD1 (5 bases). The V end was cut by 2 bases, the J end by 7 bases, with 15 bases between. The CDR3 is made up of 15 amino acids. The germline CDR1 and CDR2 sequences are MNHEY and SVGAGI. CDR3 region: CASSYGAGIWNEQFF. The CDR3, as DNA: TGTGCCAGCAGTTACGGGGCAGGGATCTGGAATGAGCAGTTCTTC.

The CDR3 coding sequence is TGTGCCAGCAGCGGCAAAGCCTCCGAGCAGTACTTC. Protein: CASSGKASEQYF. This chain uses TRBV13 with TRBJ2-7; D remains ambiguous. Germline-derived CDR1 and CDR2 are PRHDT and FYEKMQ (reference sequence). The CDR3 totals 12 residues. V shed 5 bases and J shed 6 bases, with 11 bases lying between them.

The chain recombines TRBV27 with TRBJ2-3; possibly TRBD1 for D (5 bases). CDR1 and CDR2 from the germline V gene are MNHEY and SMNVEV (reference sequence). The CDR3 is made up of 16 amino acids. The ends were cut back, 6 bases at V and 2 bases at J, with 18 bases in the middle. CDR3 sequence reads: CASSLIQGRDTDTQYF. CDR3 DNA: TGTGCCAGCAGCTTGATTCAGGGTAGAGACACAGATACGCAGTATTTT.

The CDR3 here is CASSSAGRVYEQYF. In nucleotides, the CDR3 is TGTGCCAGCAGTTCTGCGGGGAGGGTCTACGAGCAGTACTTC. The chain carries TRBV7-8 and TRBJ2-7; 7 nucleotides line up with TRBD2. There are 14 residues in the CDR3. The V segment lost 6 bases and the J segment 3 bases; nucleotides outside the gene matches: 8. Germline CDR1 and CDR2: SGHVS and FQNEAQ.

CDR3 bases: TGTGCCAGCAGTTTACTCACTAGCACAGATACGCAGTATTTT. This encodes CASSLLTSTDTQYF. The rearrangement uses TRBV28 and TRBJ2-3; no definite D call. CDR1 is MDHEN, CDR2 SYDVKM, per germline. This CDR3 comprises 14 residues. Trimming stripped 2 bases from V and 0 bases from J, with 6 bases between.

This chain's CDR3 is CSAEWGNTEAFF. CDR3 nucleotide sequence: TGCAGTGCTGAGTGGGGGAACACTGAAGCTTTCTTT. V and J are TRBV20-1 and TRBJ1-1; unclear D gene. In germline, CDR1 is DFQATT, CDR2 SNEGSKA (reference sequence). V dropped 5 bases and J dropped 1 base, with 8 bases sitting between them. This CDR3 has 12 residues.

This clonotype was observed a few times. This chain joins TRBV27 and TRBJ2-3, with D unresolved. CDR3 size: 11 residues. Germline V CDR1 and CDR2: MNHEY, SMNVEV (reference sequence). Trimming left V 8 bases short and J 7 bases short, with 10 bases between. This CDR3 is CASEIGHTQYF. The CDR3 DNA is TGTGCCAGCGAGATCGGACATACGCAGTATTTT.

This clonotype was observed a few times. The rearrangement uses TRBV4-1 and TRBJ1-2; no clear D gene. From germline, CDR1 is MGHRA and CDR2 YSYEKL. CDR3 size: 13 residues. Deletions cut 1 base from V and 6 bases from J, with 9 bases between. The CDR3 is CASSQGGRDGYTF. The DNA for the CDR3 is TGCGCCAGCAGCCAAGGAGGGAGGGATGGCTACACCTTC.

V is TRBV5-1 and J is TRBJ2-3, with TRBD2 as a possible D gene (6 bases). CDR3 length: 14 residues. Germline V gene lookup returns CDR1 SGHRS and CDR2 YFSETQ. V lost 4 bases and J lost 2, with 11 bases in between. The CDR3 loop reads CASSRSGDTDTQYF. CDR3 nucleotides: TGCGCCAGCAGCAGGTCGGGGGACACAGATACGCAGTATTTT.

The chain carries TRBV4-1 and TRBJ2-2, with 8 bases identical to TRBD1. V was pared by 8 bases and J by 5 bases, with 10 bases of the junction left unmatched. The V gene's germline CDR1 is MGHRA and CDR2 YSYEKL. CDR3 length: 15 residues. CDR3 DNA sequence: TGCGCCAGCGATATTGGACAGGGTCGAACCGGGGAGCTGTTTTTT. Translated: CASDIGQGRTGELFF.

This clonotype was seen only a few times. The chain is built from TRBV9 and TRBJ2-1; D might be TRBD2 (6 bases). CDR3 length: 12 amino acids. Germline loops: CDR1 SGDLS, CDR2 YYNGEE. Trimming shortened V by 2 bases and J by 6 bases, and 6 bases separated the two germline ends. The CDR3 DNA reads TGTGCCAGCAGCGTTAGCGGCAATGAGCAGTTCTTC. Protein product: CASSVSGNEQFF.